Described below is a single T cell receptor beta chain sequence and its context. Antigen unknown. Using immunoSEQ multiplex PCR, the repertoire was profiled, and TCRdb retains in-frame clones only, with some absent. The table records about 15,000 clones, 65% to 70% of them present only once. These data originate in a study of neoadjuvant anti-PD-1 for oral cavity cancer. Study in general: Patients mostly received three to four biweekly nivolumab doses at 3 mg/kg before surgery. Study-level points and caveats: Non-responders to neoadjuvant nivolumab had significantly more clonal PBMC T cells than responders.

The source is a person aged 35-80 years with oral cavity squamous cell carcinoma. Specimen: PBMCs, collected before nivolumab (anti-PD-1) treatment.

The CDR3 sequence: CASSPGQGVDTQYF. The DNA of the CDR3 is TGTGCCAGCAGCCCTGGACAGGGGGTAGATACGCAGTATTTT. The chain joins TRBV4-2 to TRBJ2-3; TRBD1 matches 10 bases. CDR1 and CDR2 (germline): LGHNA, YNFKEQ. The CDR3 loop spans 14 amino acids. Trimming took 4 bases from V and 5 from J; bases not matched to a gene: 3.